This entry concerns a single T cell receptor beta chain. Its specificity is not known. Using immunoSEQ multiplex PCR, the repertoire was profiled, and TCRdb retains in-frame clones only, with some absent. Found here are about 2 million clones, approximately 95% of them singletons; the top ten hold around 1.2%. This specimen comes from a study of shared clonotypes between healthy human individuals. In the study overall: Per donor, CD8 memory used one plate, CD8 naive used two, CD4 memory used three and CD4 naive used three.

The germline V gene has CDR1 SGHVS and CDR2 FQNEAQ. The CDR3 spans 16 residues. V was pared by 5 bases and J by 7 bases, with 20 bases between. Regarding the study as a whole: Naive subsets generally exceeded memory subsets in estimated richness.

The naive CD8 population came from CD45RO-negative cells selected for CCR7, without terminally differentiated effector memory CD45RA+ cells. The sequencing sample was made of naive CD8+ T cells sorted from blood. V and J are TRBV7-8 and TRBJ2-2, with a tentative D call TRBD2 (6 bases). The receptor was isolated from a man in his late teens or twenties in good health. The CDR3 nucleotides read TGTGCCAGCAGCAAAACTACCGGGACTGTTGACGGGGAGCTGTTTTTT. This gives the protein CASSKTTGTVDGELFF.